The next 21 T cell receptor beta chains were all read from a single sample in a study of beta chain features in type 1 diabetes. Whole-study findings and limits: A moderate, significant TCRB CDR3 shortening appeared in type 1 diabetes across four CD4+ subsets.

TCRB transcripts that were expressed got sequenced, as all of the isolated RNA had been reverse transcribed. The repertoire was sequenced with immunoSEQ multiplex PCR; TCRdb's copy has only in-frame clones and lacks some. The sample carries hundreds of thousands of clones, roughly 13% recorded once. Their antigen targets remain unknown. The sequencing sample was made of naive CD4+ T cells from blood. Receptor source: a woman under 30 with type 1 diabetes.

This clone was observed a handful of times. The DNA of the CDR3 is TGTGCCAGCAGTTACTCAGGGGTACCCGGCAATCAGCCCCAGCATTTT. As protein: CASSYSGVPGNQPQHF. This chain links TRBV6-5 with TRBJ1-5; D is perhaps TRBD1 (5 bases). Trimming stripped 0 bases from V and 2 bases from J, with 11 bases between. Germline V gene lookup returns CDR1 MNHEY and CDR2 SVGAGI. This CDR3 has 16 amino acids.

This clone occurred a few times. The rearrangement uses TRBV5-4 and TRBJ2-5; 8 positions agree with TRBD2. The germline CDR1 and CDR2 sequences are SGHNT and YYREEE (reference sequence). J gave up 5 bases and V 4 bases, and 10 bases lay outside the gene matches. The CDR3 runs 15 residues. The CDR3 loop reads CASSTWTSLGETQYF. CDR3 sequence (DNA): TGTGCCAGCAGCACCTGGACTAGCCTGGGGGAGACCCAGTACTTC.

This clone was seen more than once but under ten times. J is TRBJ1-5 and V is TRBV29-1; D gene uncertain. CDR1 and CDR2 from the germline V gene are SQVTM and ANQGSEA. The V end lost 4 bases, the J end lost 3 bases, and 7 bases lay between the germline ends. The CDR3 sequence is 12 residues long. The CDR3 coding sequence is TGCAGCGTTGTAACAGCCAATCAGCCCCAGCATTTT. Translation: CSVVTANQPQHF.

This chain joins TRBV15 and TRBJ1-4; D is uncertain. With 0 bases removed from V and 8 bases from J, the gap between germline ends came to 19 bases. The germline V gene encodes CDR1 LNHNV and CDR2 YYDKDF (reference sequence). The CDR3 contains 17 residues. CDR3 residues: CATSRDRLSISREKLFF. The CDR3 DNA follows: TGTGCCACCAGCAGAGATCGGCTAAGCATCTCGAGGGAAAAACTGTTTTTT.

The table lists this clone with a few counts. The chain couples TRBV13 to TRBJ2-7; 9 bases map to TRBD1. The CDR3 covers 13 residues. With 8 bases clipped from V and 5 bases from J, the junction kept 7 bases outside the gene matches. Germline CDR1 reads PRHDT; CDR2 reads FYEKMQ (reference sequence). The CDR3 DNA is TGTGCCAGCCTGGGACAGGGAGTCCACGAGCAGTACTTC. Translated: CASLGQGVHEQYF.

This clone was counted between two and nine times. The rearrangement links TRBV19 to TRBJ2-7; 8 nucleotides align to TRBD1. CDR1 is LNHDA, CDR2 SQIVND, per germline (reference sequence). The CDR3 loop spans 15 amino acids. V dropped 8 bases and J dropped 3; count of bases not matched to a gene: 12. CDR3: CASSLGQGPFYEQYF. DNA for the CDR3: TGTGCCAGTTCACTTGGACAGGGACCGTTCTACGAGCAGTACTTC.

This clone has only a few counts. The chain has TRBV30 and TRBJ1-5; possible D gene TRBD1, 5 bases. The CDR3 is 13 residues long. The germline V gene has CDR1 GTSNPN and CDR2 SVGIG (reference sequence). The V end lost 5 bases, the J end lost 3 bases, and 11 bases lay between the germline ends. The CDR3 loop reads CAWGVQDNQPQHF. CDR3 DNA sequence: TGTGCCTGGGGAGTACAGGACAATCAGCCCCAGCATTTT. Complete variable domain (other parts from reference TRBV30 and TRBJ1-5): SQTIHQWPATLVQPVGSPLSLECTVEGTSNPNLYWYRQAAGRGLQLLFYSVGIGQISSEVPQNLSASRPQDRQFILSSKKLLLSDSGFYLCAWGVQDNQPQHFGDGTRLSIL.

This clone was counted a few times. The CDR3 reads CASTKWWGQGEETQYF. CDR3 nucleotides: TGTGCCAGCACCAAGTGGTGGGGACAGGGGGAGGAGACCCAGTACTTC. J is TRBJ2-5 and V is TRBV7-9, with TRBD1 matching 11 bases. Germline loops: CDR1 SEHNR, CDR2 FQNEAQ (reference sequence). V shed 7 bases, J shed 5 bases, and the junction held 12 bases outside the gene matches. This CDR3 is built from 16 residues.

The V call is TRBV4-2, the J call TRBJ2-7; 7 bases are a match to TRBD1. CDR1 is LGHNA, CDR2 YNFKEQ, per germline. The ends lost 5 bases at V and 2 bases at J; junction bases unmatched: 6. The CDR3 covers 14 residues. CDR3 protein: CASSSRTGTYEQYF. DNA of the CDR3: TGTGCCAGCAGCTCCCGGACAGGAACCTACGAGCAGTACTTC.

The chain links TRBV11-2 to TRBJ2-1; 7 bases match TRBD2. The CDR3 spans 14 residues. CDR1 and CDR2 from the germline V gene are SGHAT and FQNNGV. J gave up 9 bases and V 3 bases, and 8 bases lay outside the gene matches. As DNA, the CDR3 is TGTGCCAGCAGCTTTTATCGGGAGGCGGCTGAGCAGTTCTTC. Translating gives CASSFYREAAEQFF.

The chain is built from TRBV20-1 and TRBJ2-7; TRBD2 is a possible D gene (5 bases). Deletions cut 0 bases from V and 11 bases from J, with 11 bases between. Germline V CDR1 and CDR2: DFQATT, SNEGSKA (reference sequence). This CDR3 spans 11 amino acids. The CDR3 sequence: CSARDRSSKYF. The CDR3 DNA reads as TGCAGTGCTAGAGATCGCTCTAGCAAGTACTTC.

Comments on this clone: In the same sample, other DNA sequences code for this CDR3. This sequence joins TRBV7-2 and TRBJ2-3; D remains ambiguous. V shed 5 bases and J shed 6 bases, with 6 bases lying between them. CDR3 length: 11 residues. Germline V gene data show CDR1 as SGHTA and CDR2 as FQGNSA. CDR3: CASSPVDTQYF. CDR3 bases: TGTGCCAGCAGCCCCGTGGATACGCAGTATTTT.

This chain joins TRBV28 and TRBJ1-5; 8 bases are a match to TRBD1. V was pared by 11 bases and J by 5 bases, with 8 bases of the junction left unmatched. The CDR3 runs 13 residues. Germline CDR1 and CDR2: MDHEN and SYDVKM. CDR3 residues: CAVPGGLDQPQHF. In nucleotides, the CDR3 is TGTGCCGTCCCAGGGGGCCTGGATCAGCCCCAGCATTTT. Complete variable domain (other parts from reference TRBV28 and TRBJ1-5): DVKVTQSSRYLVKRTGEKVFLECVQDMDHENMFWYRQDPGLGLRLIYFSYDVKMKEKGDIPEGYSVSREKKERFSLILESASTNQTSMYLCAVPGGLDQPQHFGDGTRLSIL.

CDR3 sequence (DNA): TGTGCCAGCAGCTCTACTCGGGGTTACAATGAGCAGTTCTTC. It codes for CASSSTRGYNEQFF. The chain combines TRBV9 with TRBJ2-1; a weak D match, TRBD2 (5 bases). Germline V gene lookup returns CDR1 SGDLS and CDR2 YYNGEE. The V and J ends lost 4 bases and 4 bases respectively, with 12 bases between them. The CDR3 loop spans 14 amino acids.

The CDR3, as DNA: TGTGCCAGCAGCACCGCCGGGACAGGTGTCCAGCCCCAGCATTTT. It codes for CASSTAGTGVQPQHF. V usage is TRBV28 and J usage is TRBJ1-5, with 8 bases matching TRBD1. CDR3 size: 15 residues. J lost 7 bases, V lost 6 bases, and 11 bases had no gene match. Germline lookup yields CDR1 MDHEN and CDR2 SYDVKM.

This clone came up a few times. This chain links TRBV7-2 with TRBJ2-7, with TRBD1 matching 8 bases. The length of the CDR3 is 12 residues. V lost 3 bases and J lost 6; bases outside the gene matches: 1. Germline CDR1 is SGHTA and CDR2 is FQGNSA. This chain's CDR3 is CASSFGQGEQYF. The DNA for the CDR3 is TGTGCCAGCAGCTTCGGACAGGGCGAGCAGTACTTC.

The CDR3 sequence is CASTLAGARNIQYF. The DNA for the CDR3 is TGTGCCAGTACGCTAGCGGGAGCAAGGAACATTCAGTACTTC. This chain uses TRBV19 with TRBJ2-4, with 10 bases aligning to TRBD2. This CDR3 region has 14 residues. The junction had 7 bases not matched to a gene; V was cut back by 7 bases and J by 7 bases. Germline V gives CDR1 LNHDA, CDR2 SQIVND (reference sequence).

The chain links TRBV5-1 to TRBJ2-5; 8 positions match TRBD1. Trimming at V came to 3 bases and at J to 2 bases, leaving 3 bases not matched to a gene. There are 14 residues in the CDR3. Germline V gene sequence: CDR1 SGHRS, CDR2 YFSETQ. DNA for the CDR3: TGCGCCAGCAGCTCAGGGGGCAGGCAAGAGACCCAGTACTTC. Protein product: CASSSGGRQETQYF.

This clone has a handful of counts. V and J are TRBV5-1 and TRBJ2-7; the match to TRBD1 covers 7 bases. The CDR3 length is 14 residues. The V gene end was trimmed by 3 bases and the J gene end by 2 bases; junction bases not matched to a gene: 5. CDR1 is SGHRS, CDR2 YFSETQ, per germline. CDR3 in amino acids: CASSSGTATYEQYF. CDR3 bases: TGCGCCAGCAGCTCCGGGACAGCAACCTACGAGCAGTACTTC.

The J gene is TRBJ2-5, the V gene TRBV2; tentatively, D is TRBD2 (6 bases). The V end lost 7 bases, the J end lost 4 bases, and 16 bases lay between the germline ends. This CDR3 has 14 amino acids. The germline gives CDR1 SNHLY, CDR2 FYNNEI. The chain's CDR3 is CASKPGLTSETQYF. The CDR3 nucleotides read TGTGCCAGCAAGCCGGGACTGACCTCAGAGACCCAGTACTTC.

This clone was detected only a few times. The V and J genes are TRBV7-2 and TRBJ2-1; TRBD2 matches at 15 bases. Germline V gene data show CDR1 as SGHTA and CDR2 as FQGNSA. The trim removed 5 bases at V and 8 bases at J, leaving 7 bases unmatched. CDR3 length: 16 amino acids. DNA of the CDR3: TGTGCCAGCAGCCCAATTGGACTAGCGGGAGGGGATGAGCAGTTCTTC. Its protein is CASSPIGLAGGDEQFF.